The 25 T cell receptor beta chains presented below share a single source sample, sequenced in a study of blood T cells in healthy people across ages. The authors ran a second PCR of about 6 to 11 cycles using a sample-barcoded 5' primer and a J-beta primer mix. MiXCR, run by TCRdb on the 5' RACE reads, gives a single entry per CDR3 protein. Among roughly 1,800,000 distinct CDR3 sequences listed, about 50% were seen once. Input material: blood. The receptors come from a woman aged 40-49 years in good health.

The chain joins TRBV7-3 to TRBJ2-1, with D tentatively TRBD2 (6 bases). The length of the CDR3 is 13 residues. V was trimmed by 5 bases and J by 10 bases, leaving 15 bases between them. Germline CDR1 reads SGHTA; CDR2 reads FQGTGA. In DNA form, the CDR3 reads TGTGCCAGCAGCCGGGACTCAAAAGGGGAGCAGTTCTTC. It codes for CASSRDSKGEQFF.

The chain employs TRBV12-3 or TRBV12-4 and TRBJ1-2; no clear D gene. V was clipped by 7 bases and J by 1 base, with 25 bases between them. This CDR3 is 18 amino acids long. CDR3 region: CASTPGLNPTPRNYGYTF. CDR3 nucleotides: TGTGCCAGCACTCCCGGACTCAACCCCACTCCTCGTAACTATGGCTACACCTTC.

V usage is TRBV27 and J usage is TRBJ2-4; TRBD1 agrees at 8 bases. Gene TRBJ2-7 matches the end of the DNA better, so the J call may be wrong. From germline, CDR1 is MNHEY and CDR2 SMNVEV (reference sequence). This CDR3 has 16 amino acids. The DNA for the CDR3 is TGTGCCAGCAGTTTGTGGGGACAGGAGAGCTCCTACGAGCAGTACTTC. Amino acid sequence: CASSLWGQESSYEQYF.

The chain joins TRBV20-1 to TRBJ1-2; D gene ambiguous. Looked up from germline, CDR1 is DFQATT and CDR2 is SNEGSKA (reference sequence). The germline V and J ends were trimmed by 7 bases and 4 bases, with 10 bases remaining between them. This CDR3 contains 11 residues. The CDR3 coding sequence is TGCAGTGGAACAGCTACCTATGGCTACACCTTC. Translating gives CSGTATYGYTF.

The DNA of the CDR3 is TGCGCCAGCAGCTTCCAGGGGACTTACTACAATGAGCAGTTCTTC. It codes for CASSFQGTYYNEQFF. The chain carries TRBV5-1 and TRBJ2-1, with D perhaps matching TRBD1 or TRBD2 (6 bases each). V lost 2 bases and J 3 bases, leaving 12 bases between the germline ends. This CDR3 is built from 15 residues. Germline V gives CDR1 SGHRS, CDR2 YFSETQ.

This chain joins TRBV7-2 and TRBJ2-5, with D maybe TRBD1 (5 bases). The CDR3 is 14 residues long. CDR1 is SGHTA and CDR2 is FQGNSA in the germline V gene. With 7 bases removed from V and 1 base from J, the gap between germline ends came to 13 bases. CDR3 protein: CASKPRQPQETQYF. The CDR3, as DNA: TGTGCCAGCAAACCTAGACAGCCCCAAGAGACCCAGTACTTC.

This clonotype appeared a single time. The gene calls are TRBV4-3 and TRBJ2-3; 9 positions match TRBD1. Germline CDR1 is LGHNA and CDR2 is YSLEER. The CDR3 length is 18 residues. With 1 base clipped from V and 3 bases from J, the junction kept 11 bases outside the gene matches. The CDR3 nucleotides are TGCGCCAGCAGCCAAGGGCCCGGACAGGGGTATGCGACAGATACGCAGTATTTT. Its translation: CASSQGPGQGYATDTQYF.

In this sample, this clonotype turned up once. The chain carries TRBV3-1 and TRBJ2-5; 11 bases are shared with TRBD2. With the DNA end fitting TRBJ2-7 better, the J assignment may be wrong. CDR1 and CDR2 (germline): LGHDT, YNNKEL (reference sequence). The CDR3 extends over 17 amino acids. The CDR3 loop is CASSHCSGGADRNEQYF. CDR3 nucleotide sequence: TGTGCCAGCAGCCACTGTAGCGGGGGGGCTGATCGAAACGAGCAGTACTTC.

This clonotype was counted a few times. The chain uses TRBV2 and TRBJ2-7, with 11 bases lining up with TRBD2. The germline V gene has CDR1 SNHLY and CDR2 FYNNEI. The CDR3 is made up of 16 amino acids. V lost 8 bases, J lost 0 bases, and 9 bases stayed unmatched. CDR3 region: CASSGSGGAISYEQYF. The CDR3 bases are TGTGCCAGCTCGGGTAGCGGGGGGGCGATCTCCTACGAGCAGTACTTC.

This clonotype has just a few counts. CDR3 nucleotides: TGTGCCACCAGCTCCCAGGCTAACTATGGCTACACCTTC. It is translated as CATSSQANYGYTF. This rearrangement joins TRBV15 to TRBJ1-2, with D uncertain. The CDR3 is 13 residues long. V was shortened by 5 bases and J by 0 bases, with 7 bases between the two germline ends. CDR1 and CDR2 (germline): LNHNV, YYDKDF (reference sequence).

This clonotype has a handful of counts. The chain couples TRBV7-2 to TRBJ1-1, with D hard to call. This CDR3 is built from 14 residues. Trimming removed 4 bases from V and 8 bases from J, with 17 bases in between. CDR1 is SGHTA and CDR2 is FQGNSA in the germline V gene. The CDR3 sequence: CASSSARGSPEAFF. CDR3 DNA sequence: TGTGCCAGCAGCTCGGCGAGAGGGTCCCCAGAAGCTTTCTTT. Using reference TRBV7-2 and TRBJ1-1 for the parts outside the CDR3, the full variable domain is GAGVSQSPSNKVTEKGKDVELRCDPISGHTALYWYRQSLGQGLEFLIYFQGNSAPDKSGLPSDRFSAERTGGSVSTLTIQRTQQEDSAVYLCASSSARGSPEAFFGQGTRLTVV.

This chain connects TRBV15 to TRBJ2-1; a weak D match, TRBD1 (7 bases). Looked up from germline, CDR1 is LNHNV and CDR2 is YYDKDF (reference sequence). The germline V and J ends were trimmed by 8 bases and 7 bases, with 24 bases remaining between them. This CDR3 contains 16 residues. The CDR3 reads CATSKGGRGFKNEQFF. DNA for the CDR3: TGTGCCACCTCAAAGGGGGGCAGGGGGTTTAAAAATGAGCAGTTCTTC.

The chain couples TRBV4-3 to TRBJ2-7; perhaps D is TRBD1 or TRBD2 (5 bases each). V lost 1 base to trimming and J lost 0 bases, with 7 bases between them. Germline lookup yields CDR1 LGHNA and CDR2 YSLEER. This CDR3 is built from 14 residues. The CDR3 region has the DNA TGCGCCAGCAGCCAAGGGGGGTACTCCTACGAGCAGTACTTC. Encoded protein: CASSQGGYSYEQYF.

V gene TRBV20-1 combines with J gene TRBJ1-4, with 9 nucleotides matching TRBD1. CDR1 and CDR2 (germline): DFQATT, SNEGSKA (reference sequence). The CDR3 totals 13 residues. Trimming at V came to 6 bases and at J to 8 bases, leaving 7 bases not matched to a gene. CDR3: CSAWDRETEKLFF. The CDR3 coding sequence is TGCAGTGCCTGGGACAGGGAAACAGAAAAACTGTTTTTT.

This clonotype has more than one count but fewer than ten. This chain links TRBV25-1 with TRBJ2-7, with 7 bases that match TRBD1. The J segment lost 0 bases and the V segment lost 4 bases, leaving 9 bases of the junction unmatched. The CDR3 extends over 16 amino acids. Germline CDR1 reads MGHDK; CDR2 reads SYGVNS. The CDR3 loop reads CASSGPTGQPSYEQYF. The CDR3 region has the DNA TGTGCCAGCAGTGGGCCCACGGGACAGCCCTCCTACGAGCAGTACTTC.

This chain links TRBV20-1 with TRBJ1-2; D is uncertain. Looked up from germline, CDR1 is DFQATT and CDR2 is SNEGSKA (reference sequence). This CDR3 has 14 residues. The V and J ends lost 3 bases and 8 bases respectively, with 19 bases between them. The CDR3 reads CSASGVSARVGYTF. CDR3 nucleotide sequence: TGCAGTGCTAGTGGAGTTTCCGCTCGTGTCGGCTACACCTTC.

This clonotype was observed a few times. The J gene is TRBJ2-1, the V gene TRBV12-3 or TRBV12-4; the D is unclear. V dropped 0 bases and J dropped 8 bases, with 8 bases sitting between them. The CDR3 runs to 13 residues. The CDR3 region has the DNA TGTGCCAGCAGTTTAGCAGATTTCGATGAGCAGTTCTTC. It is translated as CASSLADFDEQFF.

This clonotype was recorded a few times. This chain links TRBV7-3 with TRBJ2-3; D possibly corresponds to TRBD1 (6 bases). Trimming took off 5 bases at V and 2 bases at J, with 14 bases between the two ends. The CDR3 contains 15 residues. Germline lookup yields CDR1 SGHTA and CDR2 FQGTGA. In DNA, the CDR3 is TGTGCCAGCAGCCAACAGGGAGCTTTCACAGATACGCAGTATTTT. It encodes CASSQQGAFTDTQYF. The full variable domain, rest sourced from reference TRBV7-3 and TRBJ2-3, is GAGVSQTPSNKVTEKGKYVELRCDPISGHTALYWYRQSLGQGPEFLIYFQGTGAADDSGLPNDRFFAVRPEGSVSTLKIQRTERGDSAVYLCASSQQGAFTDTQYFGPGTRLTVL.

This clonotype has just a few counts. The V gene is TRBV7-2, the J gene TRBJ2-4, with a possible D match to TRBD2 (7 bases). The V end was cut by 5 bases, the J end by 3 bases, with 14 bases between. The CDR3 is 15 amino acids. CDR1 is SGHTA and CDR2 is FQGNSA in the germline V gene. The CDR3 here is CASSPGGQDKNIQYF. The CDR3 DNA is TGTGCCAGCAGCCCCGGGGGGCAGGACAAAAACATTCAGTACTTC.

A remark on this clonotype: At one of its ends the junction is not consistent with the germline gene, which may arise from a read error. The gene calls are TRBV4-3 and TRBJ2-5, with TRBD1 as a possible D gene (8 bases). Germline lookup yields CDR1 LGHNA and CDR2 YSLEER. The CDR3 runs 14 residues. CDR3 bases: TGTGCCAGCAGCGCGAACAGGGGGGGTGAGACCCAGTACTTC. It translates to CASSANRGGETQYF.

This sequence joins TRBV6-2 or TRBV6-3 and TRBJ2-3; 7 nucleotides agree with TRBD2. CDR3 size: 17 residues. V dropped 6 bases and J dropped 0; count of bases not matched to a gene: 12. Germline CDR1 and CDR2: MNHEY and SVGEGT. CDR3: CASSPLPSGASTDTQYF. Written as DNA, the CDR3 is TGTGCCAGCAGCCCCCTCCCAAGCGGGGCTAGCACAGATACGCAGTATTTT.

This clonotype has just a few counts. The V call is TRBV20-1, the J call TRBJ2-7; D is uncertain. Trimming took off 3 bases at V and 1 base at J, with 10 bases between the two ends. Per germline, CDR1 DFQATT and CDR2 SNEGSKA (reference sequence). There are 13 residues in the CDR3. CDR3 protein: CSASPSDSYEQYF. CDR3 coding DNA: TGCAGTGCTAGTCCCAGCGATTCCTACGAGCAGTACTTC.

The genes are TRBV2 and TRBJ2-5; D is ambiguous. The end of the DNA aligns better with TRBJ2-1, so the J call may be wrong. Germline assignment: CDR1 SNHLY and CDR2 FYNNEI. CDR3 length: 12 amino acids. In DNA, the CDR3 is TGTGCCAGCAGTGCTCTCCAAGAGACCCAGTTCTTC. Translated: CASSALQETQFF.

There are a few counts of this clonotype. The rearrangement links TRBV28 to TRBJ2-7; 8 bases are shared with TRBD2. V shed 7 bases, J shed 3 bases, and the junction held 5 bases outside the gene matches. The CDR3 has 13 residues. The germline V gene has CDR1 MDHEN and CDR2 SYDVKM. CDR3: CASTPAGGYEQYF. For the CDR3, the DNA is TGTGCCAGCACCCCGGCGGGGGGCTACGAGCAGTACTTC.

This rearrangement joins TRBV12-3 or TRBV12-4 to TRBJ2-2; D remains ambiguous. The length of the CDR3 is 14 residues. Between the trimmed V and J ends, which lost 7 bases and 4 bases, there was a span of 13 bases. CDR3: CASTKSRATGELFF. Written as DNA, the CDR3 is TGTGCCAGCACCAAATCTCGGGCCACCGGGGAGCTGTTTTTT.